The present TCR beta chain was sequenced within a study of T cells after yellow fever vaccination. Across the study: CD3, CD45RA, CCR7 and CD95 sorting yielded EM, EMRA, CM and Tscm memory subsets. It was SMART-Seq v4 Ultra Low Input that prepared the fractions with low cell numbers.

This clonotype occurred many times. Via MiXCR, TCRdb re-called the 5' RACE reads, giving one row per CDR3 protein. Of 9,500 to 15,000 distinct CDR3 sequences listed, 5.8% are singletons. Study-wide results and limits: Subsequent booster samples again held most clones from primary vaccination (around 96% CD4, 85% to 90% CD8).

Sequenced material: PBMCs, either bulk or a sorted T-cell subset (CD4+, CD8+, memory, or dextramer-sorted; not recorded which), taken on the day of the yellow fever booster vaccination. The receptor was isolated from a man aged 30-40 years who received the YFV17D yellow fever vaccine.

The CDR3 is CASSIDPRRLEAFF. CDR3 nucleotides: TGTGCCAGTAGTATAGATCCCAGGCGCCTTGAAGCTTTCTTT. This chain links TRBV19 with TRBJ1-1; D unclear. V was trimmed by 0 bases and J by 7 bases, leaving 12 bases between them. The V gene's germline CDR1 is LNHDA and CDR2 SQIVND (reference sequence). The length of the CDR3 is 14 residues.